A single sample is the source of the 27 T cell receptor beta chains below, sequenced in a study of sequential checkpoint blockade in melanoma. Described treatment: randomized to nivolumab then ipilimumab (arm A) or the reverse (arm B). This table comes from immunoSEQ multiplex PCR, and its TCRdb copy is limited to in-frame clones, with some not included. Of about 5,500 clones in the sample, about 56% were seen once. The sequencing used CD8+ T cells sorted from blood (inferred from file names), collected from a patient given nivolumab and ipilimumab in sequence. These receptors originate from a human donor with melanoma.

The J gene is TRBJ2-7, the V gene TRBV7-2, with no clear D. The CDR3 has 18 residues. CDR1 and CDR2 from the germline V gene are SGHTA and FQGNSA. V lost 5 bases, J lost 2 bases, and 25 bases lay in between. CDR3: CASSHPVESGADTYEQYF. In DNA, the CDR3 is TGTGCCAGCAGCCACCCGGTCGAGAGTGGAGCTGATACCTACGAGCAGTACTTC.

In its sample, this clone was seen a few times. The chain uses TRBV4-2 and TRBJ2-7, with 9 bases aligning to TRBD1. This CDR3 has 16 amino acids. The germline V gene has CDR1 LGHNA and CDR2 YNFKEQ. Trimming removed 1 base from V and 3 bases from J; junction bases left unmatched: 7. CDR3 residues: CASSQGTGVPIYEQYF. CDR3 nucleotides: TGTGCCAGCAGCCAAGGGACAGGGGTTCCCATCTACGAGCAGTACTTC.

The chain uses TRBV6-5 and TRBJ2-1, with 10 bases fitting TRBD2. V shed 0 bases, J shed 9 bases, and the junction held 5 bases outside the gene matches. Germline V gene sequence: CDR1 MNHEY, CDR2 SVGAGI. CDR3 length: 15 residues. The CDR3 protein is CASSYSTLAGVEQFF. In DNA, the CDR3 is TGTGCCAGCAGTTACTCGACTCTAGCGGGGGTTGAGCAGTTCTTC.

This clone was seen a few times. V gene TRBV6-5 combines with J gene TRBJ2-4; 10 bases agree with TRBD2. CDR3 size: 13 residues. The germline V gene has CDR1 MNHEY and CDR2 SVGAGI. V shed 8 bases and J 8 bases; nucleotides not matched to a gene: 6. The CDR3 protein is CASCLAGVDIQYF. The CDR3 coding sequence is TGTGCCAGCTGCCTAGCGGGAGTCGACATTCAGTACTTC.

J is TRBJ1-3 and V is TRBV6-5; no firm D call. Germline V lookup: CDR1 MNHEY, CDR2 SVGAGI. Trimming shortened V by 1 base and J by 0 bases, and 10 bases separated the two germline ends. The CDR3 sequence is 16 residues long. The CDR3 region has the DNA TGTGCCAGCAGTTACTATGACTACTACTCTGGAAACACCATATATTTT. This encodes CASSYYDYYSGNTIYF.

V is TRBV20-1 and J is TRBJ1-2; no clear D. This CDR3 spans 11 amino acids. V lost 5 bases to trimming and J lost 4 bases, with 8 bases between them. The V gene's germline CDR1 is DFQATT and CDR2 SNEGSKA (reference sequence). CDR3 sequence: CSASPSYGYTF. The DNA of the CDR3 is TGCAGTGCTTCCCCCTCCTATGGCTACACCTTC.

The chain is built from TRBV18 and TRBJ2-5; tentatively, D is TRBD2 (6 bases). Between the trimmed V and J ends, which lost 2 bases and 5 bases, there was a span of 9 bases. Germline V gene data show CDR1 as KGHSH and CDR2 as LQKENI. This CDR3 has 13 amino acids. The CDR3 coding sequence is TGTGCCAGCTCACCAGACGGAGGGGAGACCCAGTACTTC. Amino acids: CASSPDGGETQYF.

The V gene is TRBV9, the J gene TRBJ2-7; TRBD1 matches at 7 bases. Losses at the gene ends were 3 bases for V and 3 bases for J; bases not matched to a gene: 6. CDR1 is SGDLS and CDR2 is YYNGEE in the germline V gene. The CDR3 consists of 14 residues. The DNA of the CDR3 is TGTGCCAGCAGCGGCACCGGGACAGACTACGAGCAGTACTTC. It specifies CASSGTGTDYEQYF.

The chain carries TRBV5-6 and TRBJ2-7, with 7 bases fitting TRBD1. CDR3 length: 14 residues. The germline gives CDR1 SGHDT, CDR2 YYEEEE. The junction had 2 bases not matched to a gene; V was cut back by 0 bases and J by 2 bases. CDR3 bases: TGTGCCAGCAGCTTGGGGGACAGCCCCTACGAGCAGTACTTC. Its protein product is CASSLGDSPYEQYF.

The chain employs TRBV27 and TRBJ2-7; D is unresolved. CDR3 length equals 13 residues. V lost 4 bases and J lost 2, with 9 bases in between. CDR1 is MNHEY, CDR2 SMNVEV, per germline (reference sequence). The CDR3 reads CASSYSHAYEQYF. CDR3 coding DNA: TGTGCCAGCAGTTACTCCCACGCCTACGAGCAGTACTTC.

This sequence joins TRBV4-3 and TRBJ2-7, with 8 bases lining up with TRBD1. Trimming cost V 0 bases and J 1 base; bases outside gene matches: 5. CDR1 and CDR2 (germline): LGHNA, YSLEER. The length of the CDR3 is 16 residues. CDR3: CASSQDPGQGSYEQYF. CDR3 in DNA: TGCGCCAGCAGCCAAGATCCTGGACAGGGTTCCTACGAGCAGTACTTC.

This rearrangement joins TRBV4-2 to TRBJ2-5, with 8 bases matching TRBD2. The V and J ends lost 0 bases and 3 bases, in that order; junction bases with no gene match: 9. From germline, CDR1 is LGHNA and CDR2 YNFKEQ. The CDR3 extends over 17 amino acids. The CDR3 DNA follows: TGTGCCAGCAGCCAAGAATGGGGAACTAGCGGCAAAGAGACCCAGTACTTC. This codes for CASSQEWGTSGKETQYF.

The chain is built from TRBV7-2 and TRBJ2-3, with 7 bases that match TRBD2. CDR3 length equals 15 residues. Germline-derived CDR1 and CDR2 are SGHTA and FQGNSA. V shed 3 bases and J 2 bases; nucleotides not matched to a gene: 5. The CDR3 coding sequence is TGTGCCAGCAGCTTCTGGCGGGGGACCACAGATACGCAGTATTTT. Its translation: CASSFWRGTTDTQYF.

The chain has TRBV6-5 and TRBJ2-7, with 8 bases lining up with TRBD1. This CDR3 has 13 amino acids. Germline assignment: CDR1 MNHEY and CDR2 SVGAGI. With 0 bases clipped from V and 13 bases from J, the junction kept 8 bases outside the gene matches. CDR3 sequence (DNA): TGTGCCAGCAGTTACTCACGTCAGGGGGCGATTTACTTC. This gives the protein CASSYSRQGAIYF.

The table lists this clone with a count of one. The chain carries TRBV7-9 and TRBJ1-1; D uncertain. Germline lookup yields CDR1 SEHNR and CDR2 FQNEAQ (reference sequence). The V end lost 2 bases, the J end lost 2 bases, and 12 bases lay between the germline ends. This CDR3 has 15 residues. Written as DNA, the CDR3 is TGTGCCAGCAGCTTATTTTCGGAGTTTAACACTGAAGCTTTCTTT. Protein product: CASSLFSEFNTEAFF.

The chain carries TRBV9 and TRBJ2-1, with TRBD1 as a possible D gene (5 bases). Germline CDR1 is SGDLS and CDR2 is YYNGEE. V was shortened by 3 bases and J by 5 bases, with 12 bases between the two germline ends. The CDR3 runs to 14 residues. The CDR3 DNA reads TGTGCCAGCAGCGCCTGGGTAGGGGACAATGAGCAGTTCTTC. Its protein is CASSAWVGDNEQFF. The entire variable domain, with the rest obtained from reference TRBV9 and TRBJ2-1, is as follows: DSGVTQTPKHLITATGQRVTLRCSPRSGDLSVYWYQQSLDQGLQFLIQYYNGEERAKGNILERFSAQQFPDLHSELNLSSLELGDSALYFCASSAWVGDNEQFFGPGTRLTVL.

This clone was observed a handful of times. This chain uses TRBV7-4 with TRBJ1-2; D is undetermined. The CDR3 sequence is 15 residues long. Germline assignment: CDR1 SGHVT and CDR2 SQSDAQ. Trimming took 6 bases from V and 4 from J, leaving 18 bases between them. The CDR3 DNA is TGTGCCAGCAGTACAACGGGTTCCTCTCCCTATGGCTACACCTTC. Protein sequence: CASSTTGSSPYGYTF.

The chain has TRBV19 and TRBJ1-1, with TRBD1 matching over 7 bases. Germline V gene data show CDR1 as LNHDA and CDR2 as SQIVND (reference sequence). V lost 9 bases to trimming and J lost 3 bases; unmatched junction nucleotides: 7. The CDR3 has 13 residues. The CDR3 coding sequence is TGTGCCAGCACAGGGGAGAGAGACACTGAAGCTTTCTTT. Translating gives CASTGERDTEAFF.

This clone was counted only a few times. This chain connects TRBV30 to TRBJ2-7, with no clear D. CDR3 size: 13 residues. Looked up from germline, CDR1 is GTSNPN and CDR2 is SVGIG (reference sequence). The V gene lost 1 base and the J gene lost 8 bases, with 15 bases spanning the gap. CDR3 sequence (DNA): TGTGCCTGGAGTGCCATATTTCTTTACAAGCAGTACTTC. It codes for CAWSAIFLYKQYF.

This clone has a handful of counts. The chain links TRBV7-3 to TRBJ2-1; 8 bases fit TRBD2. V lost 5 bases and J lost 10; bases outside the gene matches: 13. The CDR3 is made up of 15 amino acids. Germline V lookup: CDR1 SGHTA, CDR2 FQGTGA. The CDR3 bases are TGTGCCAGCAGCGCCGCCGACGGGGGGGCCCGAGAGCAGTTCTTC. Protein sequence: CASSAADGGAREQFF.

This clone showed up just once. The CDR3 bases are TGTGCCAGCAGCTTAGGTGGGCTAGCGGGAGTGGCAGATACGCAGTATTTT. Translated: CASSLGGLAGVADTQYF. The chain joins TRBV7-9 to TRBJ2-3; TRBD2 matches 10 bases. Germline trimming cut 1 base from V and 4 bases from J; bases unmatched to any gene: 8. This CDR3 is built from 17 residues. The V gene's germline CDR1 is SEHNR and CDR2 FQNEAQ (reference sequence).

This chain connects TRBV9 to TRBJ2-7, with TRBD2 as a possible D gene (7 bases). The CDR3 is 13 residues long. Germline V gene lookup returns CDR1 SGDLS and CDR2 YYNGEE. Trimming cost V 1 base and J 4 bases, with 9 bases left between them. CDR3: CASSVRGGYEQYF. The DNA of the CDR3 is TGTGCCAGCAGCGTAAGGGGGGGGTACGAGCAGTACTTC.

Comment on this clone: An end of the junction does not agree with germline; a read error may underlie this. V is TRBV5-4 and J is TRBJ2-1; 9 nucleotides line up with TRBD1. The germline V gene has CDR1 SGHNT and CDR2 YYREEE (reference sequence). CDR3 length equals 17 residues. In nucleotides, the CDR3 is TGCGCCAGCAGCCAAGATTCGGGACAGGGTTTCTACAATGAGCAGTTCTTC. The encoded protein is CASSQDSGQGFYNEQFF.

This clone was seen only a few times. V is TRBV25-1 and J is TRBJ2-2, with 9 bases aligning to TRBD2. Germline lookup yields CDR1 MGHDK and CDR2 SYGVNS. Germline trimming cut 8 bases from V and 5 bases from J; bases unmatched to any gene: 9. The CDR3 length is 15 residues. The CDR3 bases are TGTGCCAGCTCCCGGGAGGGACTAGCAACCGGGGAGCTGTTTTTT. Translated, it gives CASSREGLATGELFF.

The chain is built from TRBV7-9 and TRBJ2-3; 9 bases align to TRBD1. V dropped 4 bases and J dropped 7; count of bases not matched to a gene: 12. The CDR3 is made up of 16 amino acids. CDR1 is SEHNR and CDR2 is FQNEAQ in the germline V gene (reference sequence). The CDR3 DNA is TGTGCCAGCAGCTCAGCCGGGACAGGGAAGCTGTATACGCAGTATTTT. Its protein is CASSSAGTGKLYTQYF.

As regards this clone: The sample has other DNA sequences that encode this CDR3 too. The CDR3 coding sequence is TGCGCCAGCAGCCAAGGCTACGGGACTCAAGGCGACACTGAAGCTTTCTTT. Translated, it gives CASSQGYGTQGDTEAFF. The chain is built from TRBV4-1 and TRBJ1-1, with D possibly being TRBD1 (5 bases). The ends were cut back, 1 base at V and 3 bases at J, with 18 bases in the middle. Germline CDR1 MGHRA, CDR2 YSYEKL. This CDR3 is built from 17 residues.

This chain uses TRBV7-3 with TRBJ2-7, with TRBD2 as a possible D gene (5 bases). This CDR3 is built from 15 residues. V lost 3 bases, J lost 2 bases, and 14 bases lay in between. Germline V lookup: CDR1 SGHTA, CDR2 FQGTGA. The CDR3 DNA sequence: TGTGCCAGCAGCTTGGGAGCCGGGCCAACCTACGAGCAGTACTTC. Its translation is CASSLGAGPTYEQYF.